This T cell receptor beta chain was sequenced in a study of blood T cells in healthy people across ages. Study at large: Template switching caught about one barcoded beta molecule for each two T cells. Study-level points and caveats: Per-million-T-cell TCR beta diversity fell roughly linearly with age.

This clonotype has a handful of counts. Its antigen is unknown. A second PCR of roughly 7 to 11 cycles used a sample-barcoded 5' primer and a J-beta primer mix. Each TCR beta cDNA got a 12-nucleotide random molecular identifier. TCRdb itself ran the 5' RACE reads through MiXCR, one entry per CDR3 protein. The table has fewer than 900,000 distinct CDR3 sequences, more than 40% seen once. Germline trimming cut 5 bases from V and 3 bases from J; bases unmatched to any gene: 5. The CDR3 spans 14 residues. CDR1 is MDHEN, CDR2 SYDVKM, per germline. The sequenced material came from blood. The chain recombines TRBV28 with TRBJ2-3; 7 bases line up with TRBD2. The TCR was taken from a woman aged 60-75 years in good health. CDR3 sequence reads: CASSALARTDTQYF. As DNA, the CDR3 is TGTGCCAGCAGTGCACTAGCGCGGACAGATACGCAGTATTTT. Full variable domain (outside the CDR3, taken from reference TRBV28 and TRBJ2-3): DVKVTQSSRYLVKRTGEKVFLECVQDMDHENMFWYRQDPGLGLRLIYFSYDVKMKEKGDIPEGYSVSREKKERFSLILESASTNQTSMYLCASSALARTDTQYFGPGTRLTVL.